These 13 T cell receptor beta chains were sequenced from one sample in a study of T-cell reconstitution after alpha-beta-depleted transplantation in children. Unique molecular identifiers were used to barcode this TCRbeta library. Each CDR3 protein gets one entry after TCRdb re-called the PCR reads with MiXCR. The sample lists around 450,000 distinct CDR3 sequences; 15% to 20% were seen once. The sample consisted of PBMCs, mostly from graft donor cells, taken 360 days after TCRalphabeta/CD19-depleted stem cell transplant. These receptors were taken from a boy under two years old who had a stem cell transplant for Wiskott-Aldrich syndrome, so the T cells may come from the graft donor.

CDR3 nucleotide sequence: TGTGCCAGCAGGCCAGGGAGGAGAGGCTACACCTTC. It translates to CASRPGRRGYTF. The chain employs TRBV12-3 or TRBV12-4 and TRBJ1-2; possibly TRBD1 for D (5 bases). The ends were cut back, 6 bases at V and 8 bases at J, with 13 bases in the middle. The CDR3 contains 12 residues.

The V and J genes are TRBV12-3 or TRBV12-4 and TRBJ2-3; D might be TRBD1 or TRBD2, each matching 5 bases. The CDR3 is made up of 14 amino acids. Trimming removed 3 bases from V and 4 bases from J, with 11 bases in between. The CDR3, as DNA: TGTGCCAGCAGTTTCGGGGCTACACCAGATACGCAGTATTTT. It codes for CASSFGATPDTQYF.

This clonotype was picked up a small number of times. V gene TRBV9 combines with J gene TRBJ2-6, with TRBD2 identical over 12 bases. The trim removed 4 bases at V and 1 base at J, leaving 9 bases unmatched. Looked up from germline, CDR1 is SGDLS and CDR2 is YYNGEE. The CDR3 sequence is 19 residues long. In nucleotides, the CDR3 is TGTGCCAGCAGCCCTAGACTAGCGGGAGATGGGTCTGGGGCCAACGTCCTGACTTTC. It codes for CASSPRLAGDGSGANVLTF.

CDR3 amino acids: CASSLKLAGDTGELFF. In DNA, the CDR3 is TGTGCCAGCAGTTTAAAGCTAGCGGGGGACACCGGGGAGCTGTTTTTT. The chain is built from TRBV12-3 or TRBV12-4 and TRBJ2-2; 10 bases match TRBD2. The CDR3 covers 16 residues. The J segment lost 3 bases and the V segment lost 2 bases, leaving 3 bases of the junction unmatched.

The chain links TRBV2 to TRBJ2-5; 7 bases are a match to TRBD1. The CDR3 length is 15 residues. The junction had 13 bases not matched to a gene; V was cut back by 7 bases and J by 5 bases. Germline lookup yields CDR1 SNHLY and CDR2 FYNNEI. The CDR3 nucleotides read TGTGCCAGCATTAACCGAGGCAGGGGGTGGGAGACCCAGTACTTC. It is translated as CASINRGRGWETQYF.

The rearrangement uses TRBV7-8 and TRBJ2-5; D gene unclear. The length of the CDR3 is 13 residues. With 0 bases removed from V and 2 bases from J, the gap between germline ends came to 4 bases. The germline gives CDR1 SGHVS, CDR2 FQNEAQ. The CDR3 is CASSLAQQETQYF. In nucleotides, the CDR3 is TGTGCCAGCAGCTTAGCACAGCAAGAGACCCAGTACTTC. Complete variable domain (other parts from reference TRBV7-8 and TRBJ2-5): GAGVSQSPRYKVAKRGQDVALRCDPISGHVSLFWYQQALGQGPEFLTYFQNEAQLDKSGLPSDRFFAERPEGSVSTLKIQRTQQEDSAVYLCASSLAQQETQYFGPGTRLLVL.

This clonotype was detected only a few times. The rearrangement joins TRBV7-2 to TRBJ2-4; D remains ambiguous. CDR3 length equals 17 residues. Germline loops: CDR1 SGHTA, CDR2 FQGNSA. V lost 4 bases and J 0 bases, leaving 16 bases between the germline ends. CDR3 sequence: CASSSRTGPLAKNIQYF. The CDR3 bases are TGTGCCAGCAGCTCGCGGACCGGCCCCCTAGCCAAAAACATTCAGTACTTC. Filled out from reference TRBV7-2 and TRBJ2-4, the complete variable domain reads GAGVSQSPSNKVTEKGKDVELRCDPISGHTALYWYRQSLGQGLEFLIYFQGNSAPDKSGLPSDRFSAERTGGSVSTLTIQRTQQEDSAVYLCASSSRTGPLAKNIQYFGAGTRLSVL.

This sequence joins TRBV20-1 and TRBJ2-1; 11 bases match TRBD2. Germline V gene sequence: CDR1 DFQATT, CDR2 SNEGSKA (reference sequence). This CDR3 comprises 15 residues. Germline trimming cut 2 bases from V and 2 bases from J; bases unmatched to any gene: 2. The CDR3 loop reads CSARRLAGPYNEQFF. In nucleotides, the CDR3 is TGCAGTGCTAGAAGACTAGCGGGACCCTACAATGAGCAGTTCTTC.

V is TRBV10-3 and J is TRBJ2-7, with 9 bases aligning to TRBD1. V gave up 6 bases and J gave up 4 bases; unmatched junction bases: 10. Germline V gives CDR1 ENHRY, CDR2 SYGVKD. This CDR3 is 15 amino acids long. As DNA, the CDR3 is TGTGCCATCAGGGGTATCGGGACAGGGAGGTACGAGCAGTACTTC. As protein: CAIRGIGTGRYEQYF.

The table lists this clonotype with a few counts. V gene TRBV6-1 combines with J gene TRBJ2-1; tentative D call: TRBD1 (6 bases). V lost 1 base, J lost 8 bases, and 18 bases lay in between. CDR3 size: 16 residues. Germline CDR1 is MNHNS and CDR2 is SASEGT. CDR3 protein: CASSEEANRVGYEQFF. CDR3 coding DNA: TGTGCCAGCAGTGAAGAGGCGAACAGGGTTGGGTATGAGCAGTTCTTC.

The rearrangement uses TRBV18 and TRBJ2-1; tentative D call: TRBD1 (6 bases). V lost 3 bases to trimming and J lost 3 bases, with 9 bases between them. The CDR3 is 14 residues long. The germline gives CDR1 KGHSH, CDR2 LQKENI. Written as DNA, the CDR3 is TGTGCCAGCTCACCCGAGGGACACTACAATGAGCAGTTCTTC. It specifies CASSPEGHYNEQFF. The whole variable domain, remainder taken from reference TRBV18 and TRBJ2-1, is NAGVMQNPRHLVRRRGQEARLRCSPMKGHSHVYWYRQLPEEGLKFMVYLQKENIIDESGMPKERFSAEFPKEGPSILRIQQVVRGDSAAYFCASSPEGHYNEQFFGPGTRLTVL.

The gene calls are TRBV10-2 and TRBJ1-6; D possibly corresponds to TRBD1 (5 bases). Trimming took off 5 bases at V and 9 bases at J, with 11 bases between the two ends. The CDR3 consists of 13 residues. The V gene's germline CDR1 is WSHSY and CDR2 SAAADI. DNA for the CDR3: TGCGCCAGCAGTACGGGGCTTGGTTCACCCCTCCACTTT. Translated: CASSTGLGSPLHF.

The J gene is TRBJ1-3, the V gene TRBV3-1, with D possibly TRBD1 on 6 matching bases. Trimming removed 4 bases at V and 0 bases at J, with 7 bases between. From germline, CDR1 is LGHDT and CDR2 YNNKEL (reference sequence). The CDR3 is 14 residues long. In DNA, the CDR3 is TGTGCCAGCAGCCCAGGGGCCTCTGGAAACACCATATATTTT. This codes for CASSPGASGNTIYF.